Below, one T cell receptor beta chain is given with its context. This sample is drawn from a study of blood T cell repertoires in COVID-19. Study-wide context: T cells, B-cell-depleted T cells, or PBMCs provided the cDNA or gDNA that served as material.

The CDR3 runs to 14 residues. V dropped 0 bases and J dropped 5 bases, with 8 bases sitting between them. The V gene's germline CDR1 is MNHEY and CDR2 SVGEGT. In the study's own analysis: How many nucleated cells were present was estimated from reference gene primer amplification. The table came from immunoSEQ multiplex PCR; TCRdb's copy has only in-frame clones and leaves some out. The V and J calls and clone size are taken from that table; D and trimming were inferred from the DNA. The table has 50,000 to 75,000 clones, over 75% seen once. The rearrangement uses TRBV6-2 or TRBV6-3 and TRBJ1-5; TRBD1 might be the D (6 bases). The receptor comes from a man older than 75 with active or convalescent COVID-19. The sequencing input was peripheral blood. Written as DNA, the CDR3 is TGTGCCAGCAGTTACTCAGGGGGTTATCAGCCCCAGCATTTT. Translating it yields CASSYSGGYQPQHF.